Following are 3 T cell receptor beta chains from one sample sequenced in a study of shared clonotypes between healthy human individuals. Clones were sequenced by immunoSEQ multiplex PCR, and TCRdb holds only the in-frame ones, with some missing. The sample lists millions of clones; 85% to 95% were seen once. The source material was naive CD4+ T cells sorted from blood. The subset is: CD45RA+ positively selected. These receptor sequences come from a man younger than 35 in good health.

In regard to this clone: The sample contains more than one DNA sequence encoding this CDR3. The chain combines TRBV6-1 with TRBJ2-7; D perhaps matches TRBD2 (6 bases). V shed 3 bases and J shed 4 bases, with 7 bases lying between them. From germline, CDR1 is MNHNS and CDR2 SASEGT. This CDR3 has 12 amino acids. CDR3 sequence (DNA): TGTGCCAGCAGTGAGGGGGGTTACGAGCAGTACTTC. It encodes CASSEGGYEQYF.

The chain employs TRBV28 and TRBJ2-3, with a tentative D call TRBD1 (5 bases). The CDR3 totals 13 residues. CDR1 is MDHEN, CDR2 SYDVKM, per germline. The germline V and J ends were trimmed by 8 bases and 0 bases, with 9 bases remaining between them. The CDR3 sequence: CASLAGSTDTQYF. The CDR3 nucleotides read TGTGCCAGCTTGGCAGGGAGCACAGATACGCAGTATTTT.

For the CDR3, the DNA is TGTGCCAGCAGACAGGGTAACACTGAAGCTTTCTTT. This encodes CASRQGNTEAFF. This chain uses TRBV28 with TRBJ1-1; the D gene is possibly TRBD1 (6 bases). The CDR3 contains 12 residues. V was shortened by 6 bases and J by 2 bases, with 7 bases between the two germline ends. Germline CDR1 reads MDHEN; CDR2 reads SYDVKM.